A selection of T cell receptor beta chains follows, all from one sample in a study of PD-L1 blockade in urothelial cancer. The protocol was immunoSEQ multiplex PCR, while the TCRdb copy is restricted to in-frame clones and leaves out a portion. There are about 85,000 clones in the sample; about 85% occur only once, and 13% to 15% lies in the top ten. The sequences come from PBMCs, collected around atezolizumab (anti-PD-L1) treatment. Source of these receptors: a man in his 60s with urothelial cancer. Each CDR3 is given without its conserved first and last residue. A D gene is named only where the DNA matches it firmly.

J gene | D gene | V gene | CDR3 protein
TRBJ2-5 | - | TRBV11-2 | ASSLAPGYQETQY
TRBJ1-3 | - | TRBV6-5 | ASSYSRQPNTIY
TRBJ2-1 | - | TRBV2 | ASIIRGASGEQF
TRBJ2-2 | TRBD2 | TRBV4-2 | ASSQEALAGGWVGELF
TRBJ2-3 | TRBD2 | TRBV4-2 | ASSQLTSGRAEVDTQY
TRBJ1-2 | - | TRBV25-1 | ASSDPRTVGYT
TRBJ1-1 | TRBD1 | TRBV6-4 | ASSAGGGTEAF
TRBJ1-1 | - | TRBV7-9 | ASSLLSDTEAF
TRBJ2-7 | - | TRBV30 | AFRETGIRYEQY
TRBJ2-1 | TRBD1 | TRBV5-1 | ASSSTGTGVGEQF
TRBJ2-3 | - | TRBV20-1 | SHSNTDTQY
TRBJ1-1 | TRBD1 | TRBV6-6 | ASSQRDRQNTEAF
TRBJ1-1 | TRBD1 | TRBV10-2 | ASRDRGNTEAF
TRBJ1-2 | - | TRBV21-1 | ASSKGQPNYGYT
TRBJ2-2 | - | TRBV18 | ASSPTAGATGELF
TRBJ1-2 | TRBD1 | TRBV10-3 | AISEPGGVYGYT
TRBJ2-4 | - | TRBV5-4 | ASSFGQTGAKNIQY
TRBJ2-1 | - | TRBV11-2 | ASSPQLAGQHEQF
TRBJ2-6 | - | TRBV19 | ASSKSSGANVLT
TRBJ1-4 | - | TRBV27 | ASSLSRASKLF
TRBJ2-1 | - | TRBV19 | ASSIAGSSYNEQF
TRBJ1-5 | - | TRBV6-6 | ASSPDRFQPQH
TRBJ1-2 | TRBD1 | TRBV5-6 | ASSPPNRGGGYT
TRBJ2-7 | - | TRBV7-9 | ASRPPFGLVEDYEQY
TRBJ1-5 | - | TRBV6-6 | ASSYSFGNQPQH
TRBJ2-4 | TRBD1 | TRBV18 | ASSPVGTGFDIQY
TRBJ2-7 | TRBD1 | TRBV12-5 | ASGQGAPYEQY
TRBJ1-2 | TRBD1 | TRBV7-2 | ASRPINLQGGGYT
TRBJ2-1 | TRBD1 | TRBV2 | ASSEKKGQGTVHEQF
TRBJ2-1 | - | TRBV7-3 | ASSLGRGPQGEQF
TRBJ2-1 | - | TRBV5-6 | ASSFGFLSSYNEQF
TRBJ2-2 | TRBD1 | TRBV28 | AIGQGRTGELF
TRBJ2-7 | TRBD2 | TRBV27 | ASSLRESGGHTYEQY
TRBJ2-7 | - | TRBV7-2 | ASSPGTYEQY
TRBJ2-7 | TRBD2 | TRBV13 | ASTSGPSGAAYEQY
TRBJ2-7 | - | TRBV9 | ASSTQPGQAYEQY
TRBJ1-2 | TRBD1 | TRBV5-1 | ASSSTGTGTDNYGYT
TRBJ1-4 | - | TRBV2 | ASSEGRANEKLF
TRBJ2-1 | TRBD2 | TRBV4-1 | ASSRLAGGHDEQF
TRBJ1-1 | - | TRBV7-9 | ATSTGSGLMNTEAF
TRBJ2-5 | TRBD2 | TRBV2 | ASIFGRYSGTSAPQETQY
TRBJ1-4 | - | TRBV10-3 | AISDGRVQEKLF
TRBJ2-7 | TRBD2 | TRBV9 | ASSVSSGGEQY
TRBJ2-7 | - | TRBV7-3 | ASSKDSYTSYEQY
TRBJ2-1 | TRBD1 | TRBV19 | ASNVRQGPYNEQF
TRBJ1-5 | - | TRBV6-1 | ASSEFQNQPQH
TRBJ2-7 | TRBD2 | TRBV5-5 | ASSSLAGAYEQY
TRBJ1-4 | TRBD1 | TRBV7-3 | ASSHHDRATTNEKLF
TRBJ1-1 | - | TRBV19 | ASSIVPDSNTEAF
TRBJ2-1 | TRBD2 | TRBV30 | AWSPTSGANNEQF
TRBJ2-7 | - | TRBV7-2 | ASSLIPSRGYEQY
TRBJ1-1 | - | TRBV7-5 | ARSPRDRRNTEAF
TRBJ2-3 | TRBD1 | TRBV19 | ASSSPHRGSPTDTQY
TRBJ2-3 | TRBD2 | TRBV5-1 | ASKSFSGSTDTQY
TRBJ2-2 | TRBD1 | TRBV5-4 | ASSRTGERAGELF
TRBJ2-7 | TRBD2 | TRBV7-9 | ASTPEGTSGGYEQY
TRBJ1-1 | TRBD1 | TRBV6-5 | ASKPRDRVNTEAF